This TCR beta chain originates from a study of control samples from healthy donors and cancer patients. TCRdb's table, derived via immunoSEQ multiplex PCR, lists solely in-frame clones and lacks some. The data contain approximately 71,000 clones, around 92% of them singletons. Sequenced input: PBMCs. The clonotype comes from a man in his fifties or sixties with lung cancer.

The CDR3 loop is CAASGANTGELFF. The CDR3, as DNA: TGTGCAGCCTCGGGGGCAAACACCGGGGAGCTGTTTTTT. V and J are TRBV6-5 and TRBJ2-2; D assignment may be TRBD1 or TRBD2 (6 bases each). Germline V gene sequence: CDR1 MNHEY, CDR2 SVGAGI. The CDR3 length is 13 residues.